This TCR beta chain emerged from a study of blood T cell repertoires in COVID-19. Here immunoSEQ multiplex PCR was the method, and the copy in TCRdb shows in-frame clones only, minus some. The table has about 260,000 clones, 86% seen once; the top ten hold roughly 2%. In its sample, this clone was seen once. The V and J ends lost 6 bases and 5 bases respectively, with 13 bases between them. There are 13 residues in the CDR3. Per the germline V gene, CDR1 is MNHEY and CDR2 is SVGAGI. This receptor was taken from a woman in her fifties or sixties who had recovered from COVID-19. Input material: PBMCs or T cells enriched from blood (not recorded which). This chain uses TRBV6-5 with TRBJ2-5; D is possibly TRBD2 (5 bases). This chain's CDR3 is CASSIRRRETQYF. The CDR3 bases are TGTGCCAGCAGCATAAGACGGAGGGAGACCCAGTACTTC.